The sequence of this T cell receptor beta chain was determined in a study of control samples from healthy donors and cancer patients. Clones were sequenced by immunoSEQ multiplex PCR, and TCRdb holds only the in-frame ones, with some missing. There are roughly 450,000 clones in the sample; more than 80% occur only once, and 5% to 8% lies in the top ten. There are 14 residues in the CDR3. V shed 4 bases and J 6 bases; nucleotides not matched to a gene: 3. The germline V gene has CDR1 SGHNT and CDR2 YYREEE (reference sequence). The rearrangement links TRBV5-4 to TRBJ2-7, with 14 positions matching TRBD2. The material sequenced was PBMCs. The TCR sequence derives from a man aged 40-49 years with head and neck cancer. The CDR3 reads CASSPGTSGSEQYF. The CDR3 region has the DNA TGTGCCAGCAGCCCTGGGACTAGCGGGAGCGAGCAGTACTTC.